A selection of T cell receptor beta chains follows, all from one sample in a study of cytomegalovirus exposure and HLA in healthy donors. TCRdb's copy holds only in-frame clones and misses some; the assay was immunoSEQ multiplex PCR. The table has about 160,000 clones, around 84% seen once. Input material: PBMCs. These receptors all come from a man younger than 35 in good health and CMV-seropositive. Each CDR3 is given with its conserved first and last residue. D genes are given only for firm matches. Clone size is not always given. Where it is, it says once, few, many or a class for expanded clones.

size	V	J	D	DNA	CDR3
-	TRBV5-1	TRBJ1-1	TRBD1	TGCGCCAGCAGCTCGGACAGGGTTGTCACTGAAGCTTTCTTT	CASSSDRVVTEAFF
-	TRBV9	TRBJ2-5	TRBD2	TGTGCCAGCAGCGTAGATAGCGGGGGGGGACGTGAGACCCAGTACTTC	CASSVDSGGGRETQYF
-	TRBV19	TRBJ1-5	-	TGTGCCAGTAGTATCCGGCAGGGACCCCAGCATTTT	CASSIRQGPQHF
-	TRBV5-1	TRBJ1-6	TRBD1	TGCGCCAGCAGCTATACAGGGGTCCATAATTCACCCCTCCACTTT	CASSYTGVHNSPLHF
-	TRBV7-6	TRBJ2-3	TRBD1	TGTGCCAGCACCCCGGGACAGCAATACACAGATACGCAGTATTTT	CASTPGQQYTDTQYF
-	TRBV6-6	TRBJ1-6	TRBD1	TGTGCCAGCAGTCAACAGGGACAGGGGGCCGATTCACCCCTCCACTTT	CASSQQGQGADSPLHF
-	TRBV7-8	TRBJ2-7	-	TGTGCCAGCAGCCACAGGATATCCTACGAGCAGTACTTC	CASSHRISYEQYF
-	TRBV11-2	TRBJ2-5	TRBD2	TGTGCCAGCAGCGCCCCCGGGACTAGCGGACAAGAGACCCAGTACTTC	CASSAPGTSGQETQYF
-	TRBV7-6	TRBJ2-2	-	TGTGCCAGCAGCTTTCGGACCGGGGAGCTGTTTTTT	CASSFRTGELFF
-	TRBV19	TRBJ1-2	TRBD1	TGTGCCAGTAGTATAAAGTCGGGACAGGGTCCACATGGGGACTATGGCTACACCTTC	CASSIKSGQGPHGDYGYTF
-	TRBV7-2	TRBJ1-2	-	TGTGCCAGCAGCTTAGCGTCAGGGGCCAGTGGCTACACCTTC	CASSLASGASGYTF
-	TRBV9	TRBJ2-1	TRBD2	TGTGCCAGCAGCGTGGGCTATCGGGAGGCTATGGATGAGCAGTTCTTC	CASSVGYREAMDEQFF
-	TRBV27	TRBJ1-1	-	TGTGCCAGCAGTCGAAGGGAGGGGAAGAACACTGAAGCTTTCTTT	CASSRREGKNTEAFF
few	TRBV29-1	TRBJ2-7	-	TGCAGCGTTGAAGATCGCAGGGAAACCTACGAGCAGTACTTC	CSVEDRRETYEQYF
-	TRBV6-5	TRBJ1-1	-	TGTGCCAGCAGCTCCCCGGGAACTGAAGCTTTCTTT	CASSSPGTEAFF
-	TRBV5-4	TRBJ1-2	-	TGTGCCAGCAGCTTAGACAGAGAAACTAACTATGGCTACACCTTC	CASSLDRETNYGYTF
once	TRBV2	TRBJ1-6	TRBD1	TGTGCCAGCGGATATGACAGGGGAGGTAATTCACCCCTCCACTTT	CASGYDRGGNSPLHF
-	TRBV2	TRBJ2-1	-	TGTGCCAGCAGAAGGGGGGGTGGTCAGAATGAGCAGTTCTTC	CASRRGGGQNEQFF
-	TRBV19	TRBJ1-5	-	TGTGCCAGTAGTACAGGACAGAATCCCTTAAATCAGCCCCAGCATTTT	CASSTGQNPLNQPQHF
-	TRBV6-5	TRBJ1-1	-	TGTGCCAGCAGTTACTCGGAGACCTCGACCACTGAAGCTTTCTTT	CASSYSETSTTEAFF
-	TRBV7-2	TRBJ2-1	TRBD2	TGTGCCAGCAGCTTTGTAGCGGGGGGAAGTGAGCAGTTCTTC	CASSFVAGGSEQFF
-	TRBV11-1	TRBJ1-1	-	TGTGCCAGCAGCTTCCAAACTGGAGTGCCTTTCTTT	CASSFQTGVPFF
-	TRBV5-1	TRBJ2-7	TRBD1	TGCGCCAGCAGGCCGCCGCGGGTTGGACAGGGGGCCTACGAGCAGTACTTC	CASRPPRVGQGAYEQYF
-	TRBV18	TRBJ1-3	-	TGTGCCAGCTCACCACCGGCATCTGGAAACACCATATATTTT	CASSPPASGNTIYF
-	TRBV7-9	TRBJ1-2	TRBD1	TGTGCCAGCAGCACTACCGGACAGGGAAGCTATGGCTACACCTTC	CASSTTGQGSYGYTF
-	TRBV30	TRBJ1-6	-	TGTGCCTGGACCCAGGGCTTTCAAGTTATGAATGCCCCCCTCCACTTT	CAWTQGFQVMNAPLHF
-	TRBV6-5	TRBJ1-1	TRBD1	TGTGCCAGCAGTTACTCGGGCAGGGGGGTAACTGAAGCTTTCTTT	CASSYSGRGVTEAFF
-	TRBV19	TRBJ1-5	TRBD1	TGTGCCAGTAGTCCGGACAGGGGGCCTGTTTACAATCAGCCCCAGCATTTT	CASSPDRGPVYNQPQHF
-	TRBV9	TRBJ2-3	-	TGTGCCAGCACTGTCCAGGGCATCGGCACAGATACGCAGTATTTT	CASTVQGIGTDTQYF
-	TRBV11-2	TRBJ2-2	TRBD2	TGTGCCAGCAGCTTAGCGGGGGGGAGCACCGGGGAGCTGTTTTTT	CASSLAGGSTGELFF
once	TRBV29-1	TRBJ2-7	-	TGCAGCGTTGAAGATCTTTCGGGAACCTACGAGCAGTACTTC	CSVEDLSGTYEQYF
once	TRBV18	TRBJ1-1	-	TGTGCCAGCTCACAAACAAGACAGTTCACTGAAGCTTTCTTT	CASSQTRQFTEAFF
-	TRBV9	TRBJ2-3	TRBD1	TGTGCCAGCAGCCCCCAGACAGGGGTTGGCACAGATACGCAGTATTTT	CASSPQTGVGTDTQYF
few	TRBV14	TRBJ2-7	TRBD1	TGTGCCAGCAGCCAAAGACAGGGGGCGTTGAACGAGCAGTACTTC	CASSQRQGALNEQYF
once	TRBV7-8	TRBJ2-2	TRBD2	TGTGCCAGCAGCCGGGCCGGGACTAGCGGCTTAACCGGGGAGCTGTTTTTT	CASSRAGTSGLTGELFF
-	TRBV6-7	TRBJ1-6	-	TGTGCCAGCAGTCATATAAGGGGGACTAATTCACCCCTCCACTTT	CASSHIRGTNSPLHF
-	TRBV7-2	TRBJ1-6	-	TGTGCCAGCAGCTTAGGGGGCAGTACCCCCAATTCACCCCTCCACTTT	CASSLGGSTPNSPLHF
-	TRBV7-2	TRBJ2-3	-	TGTGCCAGCAGCTTAGGCCTAGCAGATACGCAGTATTTT	CASSLGLADTQYF
-	TRBV4-3	TRBJ1-1	-	TGCGCCAGCAGCCAAGAGACAGTTGGCACTGAAGCTTTCTTT	CASSQETVGTEAFF
-	TRBV5-1	TRBJ2-5	-	TGCGCCAGCAGCCAGGGGTCCCCCAGCTCCTACAAGCAGTACTTC	CASSQGSPSSYKQYF
few	TRBV30	TRBJ2-7	TRBD1	TGTGCCTGGAGTCCCCGGGACAGGGAAGTGGAGCAGTACTTC	CAWSPRDREVEQYF
-	TRBV4-3	TRBJ1-2	TRBD1	TGCGCCAGCAGCCCTGGGACAGGAGTGCTCGTCTATGGCTACACCTTC	CASSPGTGVLVYGYTF
-	TRBV12-2	TRBJ2-4	-	TGTGCAAGTCGCCATCGGGACTTATTTAGCGTGAACATTCAGTACTTC	CASRHRDLFSVNIQYF
-	TRBV5-1	TRBJ2-6	-	TGCGCCAGCAGGGGGCAGGCCGTAAACTCTGGGGCCAACGTCCTGACTTTC	CASRGQAVNSGANVLTF
-	TRBV2	TRBJ2-4	TRBD1	TGTGCCAGCAGTGAAGCTTCAGGGGGCGGAAACAGTCAGTACTTC	CASSEASGGGNSQYF
-	TRBV5-4	TRBJ2-2	-	TGTGCCAGCAGCTTGGCTGCTAGCGGGGAGCTGTTTTTT	CASSLAASGELFF
-	TRBV2	TRBJ1-2	TRBD1	TGTGCCAGAGGACAGGGGGCAGGCTATGGCTACACCTTC	CARGQGAGYGYTF
-	TRBV6-5	TRBJ2-7	-	TGTGCCAGCAGTTACGGGCAAGGAACCGAGCAGTACTTC	CASSYGQGTEQYF
-	TRBV11-3	TRBJ1-4	TRBD1	TGTGCCAGCAGCCCCGCGGCTACAGGGGGTTCTACTAATGAAAAACTGTTTTTT	CASSPAATGGSTNEKLFF
-	TRBV9	TRBJ2-1	-	TGTGCCAGCAGCCCAGGTCGCTCCTACAATGAGCAGTTCTTC	CASSPGRSYNEQFF
-	TRBV18	TRBJ1-5	-	TGTGCCAGCTCACCGCTGGAGGGCAATCAGCCCCAGCATTTT	CASSPLEGNQPQHF
few	TRBV5-6	TRBJ1-6	TRBD1	TGTGCCAGCAGCCTGGACAGGGGGAATTCACCCCTCCACTTT	CASSLDRGNSPLHF
once	TRBV4-1	TRBJ1-3	-	TGCGCCAGCAGCCAAGATCGAGGTCGAACGGGGGGAAACACCATATATTTT	CASSQDRGRTGGNTIYF